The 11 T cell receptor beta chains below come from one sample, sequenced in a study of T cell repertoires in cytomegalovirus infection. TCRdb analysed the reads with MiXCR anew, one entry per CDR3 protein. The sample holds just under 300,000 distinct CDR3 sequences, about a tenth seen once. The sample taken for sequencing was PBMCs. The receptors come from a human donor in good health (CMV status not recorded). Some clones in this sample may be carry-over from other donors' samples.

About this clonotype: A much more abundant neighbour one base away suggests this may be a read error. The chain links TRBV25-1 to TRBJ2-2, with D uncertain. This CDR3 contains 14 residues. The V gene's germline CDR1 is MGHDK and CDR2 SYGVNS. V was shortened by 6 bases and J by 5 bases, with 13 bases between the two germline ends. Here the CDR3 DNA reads TGTGCCAGCAGAGAACAAGTTCGGACCGGGGAGCTGTTTTTT. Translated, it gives CASREQVRTGELFF.

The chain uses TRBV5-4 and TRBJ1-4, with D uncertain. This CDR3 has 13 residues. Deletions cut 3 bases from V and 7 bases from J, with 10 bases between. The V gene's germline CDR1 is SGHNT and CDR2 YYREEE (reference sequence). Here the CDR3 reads CASSYFGSEKLFF. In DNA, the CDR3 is TGTGCCAGCAGCTACTTCGGGAGTGAAAAACTGTTTTTT.

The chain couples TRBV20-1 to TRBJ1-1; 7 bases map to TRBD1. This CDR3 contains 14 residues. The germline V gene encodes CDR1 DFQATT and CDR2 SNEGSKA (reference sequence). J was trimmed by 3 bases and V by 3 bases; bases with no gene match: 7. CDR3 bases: TGCAGTGCTAGCTACGACAGGGAGGACACTGAAGCTTTCTTT. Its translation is CSASYDREDTEAFF.

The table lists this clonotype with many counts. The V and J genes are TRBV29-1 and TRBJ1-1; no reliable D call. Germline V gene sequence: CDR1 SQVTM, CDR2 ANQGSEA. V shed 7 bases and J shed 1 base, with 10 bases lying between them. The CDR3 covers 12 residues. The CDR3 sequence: CSALRQNTEAFF. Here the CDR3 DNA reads TGCAGCGCGCTCCGCCAGAACACTGAAGCTTTCTTT.

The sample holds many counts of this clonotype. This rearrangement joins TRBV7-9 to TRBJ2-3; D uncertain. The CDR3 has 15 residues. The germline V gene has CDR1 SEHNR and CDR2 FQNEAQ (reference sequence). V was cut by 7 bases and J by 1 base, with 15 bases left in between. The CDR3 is CASTPGGRGTDTQYF. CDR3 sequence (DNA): TGTGCCAGCACCCCTGGCGGTAGGGGCACAGATACGCAGTATTTT. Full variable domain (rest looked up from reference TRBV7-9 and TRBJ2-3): DTGVSQNPRHKITKRGQNVTFRCDPISEHNRLYWYRQTLGQGPEFLTYFQNEAQLEKSRLLSDRFSAERPKGSFSTLEIQRTEQGDSAMYLCASTPGGRGTDTQYFGPGTRLTVL.

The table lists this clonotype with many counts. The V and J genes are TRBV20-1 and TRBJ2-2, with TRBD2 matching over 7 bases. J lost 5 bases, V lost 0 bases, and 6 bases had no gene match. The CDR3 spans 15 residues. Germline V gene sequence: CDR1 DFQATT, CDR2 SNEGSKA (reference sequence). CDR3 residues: CSARDPAGRTGELFF. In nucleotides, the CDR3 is TGCAGTGCTAGAGATCCAGCGGGGCGTACCGGGGAGCTGTTTTTT.

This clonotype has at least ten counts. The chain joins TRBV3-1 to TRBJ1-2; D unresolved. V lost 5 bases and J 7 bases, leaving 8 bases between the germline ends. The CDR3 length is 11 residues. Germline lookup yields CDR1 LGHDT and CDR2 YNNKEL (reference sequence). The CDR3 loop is CASSTKGGYTF. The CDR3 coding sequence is TGTGCCAGCAGCACGAAGGGTGGCTACACCTTC.

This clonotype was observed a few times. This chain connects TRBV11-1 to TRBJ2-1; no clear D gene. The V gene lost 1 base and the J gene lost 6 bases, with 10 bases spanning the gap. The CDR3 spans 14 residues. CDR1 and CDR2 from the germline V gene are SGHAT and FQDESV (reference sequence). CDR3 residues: CASSLVGGVNEQFF. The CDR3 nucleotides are TGTGCCAGCAGCTTAGTGGGTGGGGTCAATGAGCAGTTCTTC.

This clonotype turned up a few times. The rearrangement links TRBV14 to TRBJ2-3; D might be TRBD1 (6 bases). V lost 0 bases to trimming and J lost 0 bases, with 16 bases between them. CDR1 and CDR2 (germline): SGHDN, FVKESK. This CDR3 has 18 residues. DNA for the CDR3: TGTGCCAGCAGCCAAGATCATGGACAGCTATATAGCACAGATACGCAGTATTTT. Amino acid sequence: CASSQDHGQLYSTDTQYF. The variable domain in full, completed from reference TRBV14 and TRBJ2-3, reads EAGVTQFPSHSVIEKGQTVTLRCDPISGHDNLYWYRRVMGKEIKFLLHFVKESKQDESGMPNNRFLAERTGGTYSTLKVQPAELEDSGVYFCASSQDHGQLYSTDTQYFGPGTRLTVL.

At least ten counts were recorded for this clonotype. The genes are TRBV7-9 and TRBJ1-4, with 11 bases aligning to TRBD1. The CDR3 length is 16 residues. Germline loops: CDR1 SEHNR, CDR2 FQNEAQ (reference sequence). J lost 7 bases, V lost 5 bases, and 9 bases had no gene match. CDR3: CASSPVRTGGFEKLFF. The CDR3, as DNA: TGTGCCAGCAGCCCCGTTAGGACAGGGGGCTTTGAAAAACTGTTTTTT.

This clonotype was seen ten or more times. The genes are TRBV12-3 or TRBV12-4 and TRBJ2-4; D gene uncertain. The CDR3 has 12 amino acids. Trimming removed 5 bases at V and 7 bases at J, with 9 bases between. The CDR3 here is CASSPISNIQYF. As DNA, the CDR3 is TGTGCCAGCAGTCCTATATCGAACATTCAGTACTTC.